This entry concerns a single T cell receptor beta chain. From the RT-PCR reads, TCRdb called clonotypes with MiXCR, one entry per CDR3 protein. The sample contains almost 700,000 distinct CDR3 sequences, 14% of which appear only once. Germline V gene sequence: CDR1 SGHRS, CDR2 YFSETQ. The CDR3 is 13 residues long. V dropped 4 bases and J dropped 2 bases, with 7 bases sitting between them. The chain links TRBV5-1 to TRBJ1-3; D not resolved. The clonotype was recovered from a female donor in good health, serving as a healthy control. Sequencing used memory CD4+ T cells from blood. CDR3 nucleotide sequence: TGCGCCAGCAGCGAGAACACTGGAAACACCATATATTTT. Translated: CASSENTGNTIYF.